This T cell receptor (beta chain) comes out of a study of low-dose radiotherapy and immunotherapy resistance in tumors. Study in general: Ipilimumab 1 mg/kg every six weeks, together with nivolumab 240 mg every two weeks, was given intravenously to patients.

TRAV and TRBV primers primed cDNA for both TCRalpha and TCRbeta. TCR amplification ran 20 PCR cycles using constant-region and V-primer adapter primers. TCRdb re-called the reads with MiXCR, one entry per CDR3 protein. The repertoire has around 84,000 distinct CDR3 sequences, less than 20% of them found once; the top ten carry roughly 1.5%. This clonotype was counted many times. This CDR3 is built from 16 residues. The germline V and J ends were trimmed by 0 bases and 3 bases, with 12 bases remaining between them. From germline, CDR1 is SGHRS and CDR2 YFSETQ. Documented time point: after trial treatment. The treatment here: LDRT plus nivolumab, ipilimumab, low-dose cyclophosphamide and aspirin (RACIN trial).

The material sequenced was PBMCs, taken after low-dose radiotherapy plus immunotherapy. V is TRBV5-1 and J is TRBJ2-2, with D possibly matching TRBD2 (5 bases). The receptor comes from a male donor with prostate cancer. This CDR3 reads CASSLAGSPDTGELFF. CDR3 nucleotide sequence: TGCGCCAGCAGCTTGGCGGGGTCCCCCGACACCGGGGAGCTGTTTTTT.